The present T cell receptor beta chain was sequenced within a study of cytomegalovirus exposure and HLA in healthy donors. Study-wide background: Of all 400 or so donors who were genotyped, 81% belonged to the Caucasian-associated ancestry cluster.

Study-wide results and limits: Exclusion as indistinguishable affected some V segments, including TRBV6-2 and TRBV6-3.

For this clone: The antigen is undetermined.

This CDR3 spans 14 amino acids. Germline V CDR1 and CDR2: SGHTA, FQGNSA. V gave up 2 bases and J gave up 0 bases, with 7 bases separating them. Primers included in the PCR were 60 Vbeta and 13 Jbeta primers. Using immunoSEQ multiplex PCR, the repertoire was profiled, and TCRdb retains in-frame clones only, with some absent. The listing records under 130,000 clones. The sequence came from a man aged 45 to 65 in good health and CMV-seronegative. The chain recombines TRBV7-2 with TRBJ1-1; no clear D. Input material: PBMCs. The CDR3 sequence: CASSLRVMNTEAFF. The CDR3 nucleotides are TGTGCCAGCAGCTTAAGAGTGATGAACACTGAAGCTTTCTTT.